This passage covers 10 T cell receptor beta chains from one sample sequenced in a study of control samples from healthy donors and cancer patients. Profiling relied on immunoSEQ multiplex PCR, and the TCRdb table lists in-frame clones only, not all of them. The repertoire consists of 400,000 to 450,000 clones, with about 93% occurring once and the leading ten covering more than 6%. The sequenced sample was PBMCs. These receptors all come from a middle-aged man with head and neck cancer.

Here the CDR3 reads CASSLGRGFRAFF. Written as DNA, the CDR3 is TGTGCCAGCAGCTTGGGCAGGGGGTTCCGGGCTTTCTTT. The rearrangement uses TRBV5-6 and TRBJ1-1; TRBD1 agrees at 7 bases. This CDR3 has 13 residues. Unmatched junction bases numbered 7, after V lost 0 bases and J lost 11 bases. Germline values: CDR1 SGHDT, CDR2 YYEEEE.

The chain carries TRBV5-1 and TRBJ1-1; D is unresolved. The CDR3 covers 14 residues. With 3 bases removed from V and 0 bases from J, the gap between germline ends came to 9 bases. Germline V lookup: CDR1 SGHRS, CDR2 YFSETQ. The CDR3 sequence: CASSSEAVNTEAFF. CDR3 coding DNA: TGCGCCAGCAGCTCAGAGGCAGTGAACACTGAAGCTTTCTTT. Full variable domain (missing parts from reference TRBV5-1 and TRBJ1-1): KAGVTQTPRYLIKTRGQQVTLSCSPISGHRSVSWYQQTPGQGLQFLFEYFSETQRNKGNFPGRFSGRQFSNSRSEMNVSTLELGDSALYLCASSSEAVNTEAFFGQGTRLTVV.

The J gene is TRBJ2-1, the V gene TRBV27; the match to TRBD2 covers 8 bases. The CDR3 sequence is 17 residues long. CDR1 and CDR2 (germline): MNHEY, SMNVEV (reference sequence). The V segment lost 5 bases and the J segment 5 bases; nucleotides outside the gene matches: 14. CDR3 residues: CASSSPSSSGRDNEQFF. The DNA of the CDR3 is TGTGCCAGCAGTAGCCCCTCCTCGAGCGGGAGAGACAATGAGCAGTTCTTC.

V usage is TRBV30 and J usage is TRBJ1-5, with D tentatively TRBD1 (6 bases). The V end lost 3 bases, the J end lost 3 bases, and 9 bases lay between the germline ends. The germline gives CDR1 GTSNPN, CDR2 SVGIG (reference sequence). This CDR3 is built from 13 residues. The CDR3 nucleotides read TGTGCCTGGAGGACAGGCGACAATCAGCCCCAGCATTTT. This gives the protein CAWRTGDNQPQHF.

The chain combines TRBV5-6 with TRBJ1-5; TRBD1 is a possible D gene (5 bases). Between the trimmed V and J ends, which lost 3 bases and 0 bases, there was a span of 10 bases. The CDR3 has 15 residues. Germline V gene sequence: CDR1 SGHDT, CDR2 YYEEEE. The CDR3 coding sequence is TGTGCCAGCAGCTGGGGACGGCATAGCAATCAGCCCCAGCATTTT. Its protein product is CASSWGRHSNQPQHF.

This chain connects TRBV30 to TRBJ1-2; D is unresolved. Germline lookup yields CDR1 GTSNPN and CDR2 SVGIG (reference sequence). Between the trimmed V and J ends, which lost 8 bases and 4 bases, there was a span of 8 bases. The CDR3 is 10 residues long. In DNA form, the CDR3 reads TGTGCCGGATACTTCTATGGCTACACCTTC. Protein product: CAGYFYGYTF.

CDR3: CASIPPTHRRGGRDTQYF. Written as DNA, the CDR3 is TGTGCCAGCATTCCACCAACCCACAGGCGCGGGGGTAGAGATACGCAGTATTTT. V usage is TRBV2 and J usage is TRBJ2-3, with 7 bases that match TRBD2. The CDR3 covers 18 residues. Germline V gene data show CDR1 as SNHLY and CDR2 as FYNNEI. V dropped 7 bases and J dropped 5; count of bases not matched to a gene: 21.

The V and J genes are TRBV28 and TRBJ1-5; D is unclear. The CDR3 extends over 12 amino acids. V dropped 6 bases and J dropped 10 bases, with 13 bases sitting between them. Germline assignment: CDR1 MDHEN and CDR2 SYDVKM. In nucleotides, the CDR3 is TGTGCCAGCAGGCAGGTTGTCGAACCCCAGCATTTT. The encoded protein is CASRQVVEPQHF.

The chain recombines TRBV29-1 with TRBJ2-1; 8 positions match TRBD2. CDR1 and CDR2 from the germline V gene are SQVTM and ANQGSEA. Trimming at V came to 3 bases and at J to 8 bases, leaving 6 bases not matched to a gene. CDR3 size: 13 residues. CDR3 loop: CSVEIGRGDEQFF. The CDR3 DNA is TGCAGCGTTGAGATCGGGAGGGGCGATGAGCAGTTCTTC.

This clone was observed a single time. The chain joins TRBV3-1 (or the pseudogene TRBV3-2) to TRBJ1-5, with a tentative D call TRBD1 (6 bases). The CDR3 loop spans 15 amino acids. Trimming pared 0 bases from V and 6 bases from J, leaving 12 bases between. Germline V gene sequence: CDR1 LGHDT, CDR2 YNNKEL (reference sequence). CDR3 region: CASSQDKGVGQPQHF. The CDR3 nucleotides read TGTGCCAGCAGCCAAGATAAGGGGGTTGGTCAGCCCCAGCATTTT.